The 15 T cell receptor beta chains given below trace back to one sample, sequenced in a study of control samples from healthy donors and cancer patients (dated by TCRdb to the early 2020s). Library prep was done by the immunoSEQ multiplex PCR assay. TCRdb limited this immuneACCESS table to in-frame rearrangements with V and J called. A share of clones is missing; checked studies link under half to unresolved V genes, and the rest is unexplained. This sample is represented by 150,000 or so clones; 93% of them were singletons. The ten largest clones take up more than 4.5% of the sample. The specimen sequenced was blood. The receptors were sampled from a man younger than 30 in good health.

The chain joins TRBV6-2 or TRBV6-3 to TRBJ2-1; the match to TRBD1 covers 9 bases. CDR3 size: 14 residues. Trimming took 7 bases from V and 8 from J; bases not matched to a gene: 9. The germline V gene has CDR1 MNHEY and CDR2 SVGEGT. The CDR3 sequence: CASTPGDRGYEQFF. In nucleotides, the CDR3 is TGTGCCAGCACCCCTGGCGACAGGGGGTATGAGCAGTTCTTC.

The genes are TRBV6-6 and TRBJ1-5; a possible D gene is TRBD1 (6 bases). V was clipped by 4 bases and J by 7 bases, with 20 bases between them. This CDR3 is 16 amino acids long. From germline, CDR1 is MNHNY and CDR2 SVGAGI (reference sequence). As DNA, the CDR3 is TGTGCCAGCAGTTCCCCCCGAGGGGGGATCGGACAGCCCCAGCATTTT. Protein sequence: CASSSPRGGIGQPQHF.

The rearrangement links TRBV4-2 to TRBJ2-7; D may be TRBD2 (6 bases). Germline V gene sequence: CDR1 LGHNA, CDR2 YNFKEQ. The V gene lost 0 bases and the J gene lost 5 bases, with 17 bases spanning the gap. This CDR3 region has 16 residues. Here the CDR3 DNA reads TGTGCCAGCAGCCAAGATATTGGGGGGACGGTGAACGAGCAGTACTTC. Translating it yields CASSQDIGGTVNEQYF.

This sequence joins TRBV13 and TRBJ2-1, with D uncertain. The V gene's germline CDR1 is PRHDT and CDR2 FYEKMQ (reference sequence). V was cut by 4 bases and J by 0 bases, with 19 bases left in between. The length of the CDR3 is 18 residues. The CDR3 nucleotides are TGTGCCAGCAGCTCCAACCCGACGGTCTTGGGCTCCTACAATGAGCAGTTCTTC. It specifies CASSSNPTVLGSYNEQFF.

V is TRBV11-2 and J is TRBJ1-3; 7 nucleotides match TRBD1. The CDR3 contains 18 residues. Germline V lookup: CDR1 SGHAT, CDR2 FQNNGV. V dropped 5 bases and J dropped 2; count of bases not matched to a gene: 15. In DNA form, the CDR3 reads TGTGCCAGCAGCCTAGGACAGGAACTCTACTGGGCTGGAAACACCATATATTTT. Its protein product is CASSLGQELYWAGNTIYF. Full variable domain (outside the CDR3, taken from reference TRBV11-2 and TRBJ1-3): EAGVAQSPRYKIIEKRQSVAFWCNPISGHATLYWYQQILGQGPKLLIQFQNNGVVDDSQLPKDRFSAERLKGVDSTLKIQPAKLEDSAVYLCASSLGQELYWAGNTIYFGEGSWLTVV.

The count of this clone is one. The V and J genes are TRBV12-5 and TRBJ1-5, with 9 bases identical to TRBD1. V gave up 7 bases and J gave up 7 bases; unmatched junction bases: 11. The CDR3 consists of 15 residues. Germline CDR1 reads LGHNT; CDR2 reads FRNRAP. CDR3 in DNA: TGTGCTAGTGTACCGCCCGGGACAGGGATACAGCCCCAGCATTTT. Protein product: CASVPPGTGIQPQHF.

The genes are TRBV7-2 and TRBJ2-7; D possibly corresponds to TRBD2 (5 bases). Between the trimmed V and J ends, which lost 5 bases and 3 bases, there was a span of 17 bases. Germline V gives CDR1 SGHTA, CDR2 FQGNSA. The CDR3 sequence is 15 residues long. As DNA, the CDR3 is TGTGCCAGCAGCCCTAGAGGCGGGTCTTACTACGAGCAGTACTTC. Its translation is CASSPRGGSYYEQYF.

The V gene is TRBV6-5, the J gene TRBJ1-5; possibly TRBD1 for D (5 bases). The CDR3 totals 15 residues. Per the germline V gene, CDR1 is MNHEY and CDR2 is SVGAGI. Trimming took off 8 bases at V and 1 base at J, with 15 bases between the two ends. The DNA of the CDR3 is TGTGCCAGCTCCCTAAGGTCAGGGAGCAATCAGCCCCAGCATTTT. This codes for CASSLRSGSNQPQHF.

CDR3: CASSLSTSSGEQYF. CDR3 nucleotide sequence: TGTGCCAGCAGCTTAAGTACTAGCTCTGGCGAGCAGTACTTC. The rearrangement uses TRBV7-9 and TRBJ2-7; possible D gene TRBD2, 6 bases. In germline, CDR1 is SEHNR, CDR2 FQNEAQ (reference sequence). The length of the CDR3 is 14 residues. The germline V and J ends were trimmed by 2 bases and 6 bases, with 14 bases remaining between them.

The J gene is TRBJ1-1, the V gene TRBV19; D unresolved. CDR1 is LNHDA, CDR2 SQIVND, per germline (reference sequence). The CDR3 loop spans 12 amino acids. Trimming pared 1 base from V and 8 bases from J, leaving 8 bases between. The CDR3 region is CASSIGTEEAFF. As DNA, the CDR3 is TGTGCCAGTAGTATAGGGACCGAGGAAGCTTTCTTT.

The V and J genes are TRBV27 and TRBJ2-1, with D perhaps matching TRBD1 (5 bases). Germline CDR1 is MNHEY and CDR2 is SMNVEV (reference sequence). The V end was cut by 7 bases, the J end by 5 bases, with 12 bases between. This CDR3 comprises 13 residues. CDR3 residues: CASNRGRNNEQFF. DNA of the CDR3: TGTGCCAGCAATAGGGGCAGAAACAATGAGCAGTTCTTC.

CDR3 sequence: CASAGQQETQYF. The CDR3 DNA is TGTGCCAGCGCGGGACAACAAGAGACCCAGTACTTC. The chain is built from TRBV12-3 or TRBV12-4 and TRBJ2-5, with D perhaps given as TRBD1 or TRBD2 (6 bases each). Trimming shortened V by 8 bases and J by 2 bases, and 9 bases separated the two germline ends. This CDR3 has 12 residues.

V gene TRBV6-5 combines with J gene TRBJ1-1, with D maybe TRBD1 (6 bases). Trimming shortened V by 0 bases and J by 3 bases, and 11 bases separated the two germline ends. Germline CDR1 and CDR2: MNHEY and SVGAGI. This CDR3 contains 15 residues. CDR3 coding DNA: TGTGCCAGCAGTTACTCGTACAGGGTTGACACTGAAGCTTTCTTT. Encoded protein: CASSYSYRVDTEAFF.

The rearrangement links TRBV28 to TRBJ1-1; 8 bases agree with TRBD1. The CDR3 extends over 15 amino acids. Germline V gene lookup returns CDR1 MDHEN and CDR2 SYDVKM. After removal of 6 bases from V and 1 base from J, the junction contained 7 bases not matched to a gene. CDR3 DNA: TGTGCCAGCAGGCTTCCCGGGACAGGGAACACTGAAGCTTTCTTT. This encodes CASRLPGTGNTEAFF.

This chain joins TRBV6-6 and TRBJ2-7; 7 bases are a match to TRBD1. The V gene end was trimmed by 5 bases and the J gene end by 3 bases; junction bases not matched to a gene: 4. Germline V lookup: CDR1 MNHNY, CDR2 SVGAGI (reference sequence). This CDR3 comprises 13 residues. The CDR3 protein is CASSRQGVYEQYF. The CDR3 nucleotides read TGTGCCAGCAGTAGACAGGGCGTCTACGAGCAGTACTTC.